The T cell receptor (beta chain) under discussion was sequenced for a study of CD8 T cells in Susac syndrome. Findings and limits, study-wide: The study acknowledged a relatively small number of individuals in its TCR sequencing and HLA analysis.

Peripheral blood CD8+ and CD4+ T cells were profiled by TCR beta sequencing. Bulk CD8+ and CD4+ cells came from magnetic negative isolation; CD8+ TEMRA by FACS. Concerning this clonotype itself: Its antigen remains unknown.

A quantity of about 0.45 to 1 ug RNA underwent reverse transcription using random hexamers. With immunoSEQ multiplex PCR, TCR beta CDR3 was amplified across 54 Vbeta and 13 Jbeta. Each CDR3 protein is one row after TCRdb ran MiXCR on the immunoSEQ multiplex PCR reads. The sample has over 15,000 distinct CDR3 sequences; about 95% are singletons. The CDR3 is 17 residues long. Germline V CDR1 and CDR2: SGDLS, YYNGEE. V was shortened by 2 bases and J by 5 bases, with 20 bases between the two germline ends. The V and J genes are TRBV9 and TRBJ2-1, with D possibly being TRBD2 (5 bases). The sample consisted of CD8+ T cells from PBMCs. The receptor comes from a human donor in good health. The CDR3 sequence is CASSVTLAPNVNNEQFF. The CDR3 coding sequence is TGTGCCAGCAGCGTCACCTTAGCGCCTAACGTGAACAATGAGCAGTTCTTC. The variable domain in full, completed from reference TRBV9 and TRBJ2-1, reads DSGVTQTPKHLITATGQRVTLRCSPRSGDLSVYWYQQSLDQGLQFLIQYYNGEERAKGNILERFSAQQFPDLHSELNLSSLELGDSALYFCASSVTLAPNVNNEQFFGPGTRLTVL.